The rows below give T cell receptor beta chains drawn from one sample of a study of beta chain features in type 1 diabetes. Produced via immunoSEQ multiplex PCR; TCRdb's table is partial and in-frame only. Here the sample spans 860,000 or so clones, around a sixth being singletons. The specimen sequenced was naive CD4+ T cells from blood. These receptors originate from a woman between 18 and 29 years old in good health. Each CDR3 is given with its conserved first and last residue. D genes are given only for firm matches. The size field is filled for only some rows; it gives once, few, many or a size class.

j_call: TRBJ2-7; d_call: TRBD2; clone_size: few; v_call: TRBV7-3; cdr3_length: 13; cdr3_nt: TGTGCCAGCAGCCGTAGCGGGACGGGCGAGCAGTACTTC; cdr3_aa: CASSRSGTGEQYF
j_call: TRBJ2-1; d_call: NA; clone_size: NA; v_call: TRBV7-8; cdr3_length: 12; cdr3_nt: TGTGCCTCCCAGAGGGTTTACAATGAGCAGTTCTTC; cdr3_aa: CASQRVYNEQFF
j_call: TRBJ1-2; d_call: NA; clone_size: NA; v_call: TRBV7-9; cdr3_length: 15; cdr3_nt: TGTGCCAGCAGCTTCCCACGACTCGCCCAGTCCGGCTACACCTTC; cdr3_aa: CASSFPRLAQSGYTF
j_call: TRBJ2-2; d_call: TRBD2; clone_size: NA; v_call: TRBV6-1; cdr3_length: 18; cdr3_nt: TGTGCCAGCAGTGCGAGACTAGCGGGAGGCCCGAACACCGGGGAGCTGTTTTTT; cdr3_aa: CASSARLAGGPNTGELFF
j_call: TRBJ1-2; d_call: NA; clone_size: NA; v_call: TRBV6-5; cdr3_length: 13; cdr3_nt: TGTGCCAGCAGTATGACAGAAAACTATGGCTACACCTTC; cdr3_aa: CASSMTENYGYTF
j_call: TRBJ2-5; d_call: NA; clone_size: NA; v_call: TRBV11-3; cdr3_length: 13; cdr3_nt: TGTGCCAGCAGCTTGCAGAGACAAGAGACCCAGTACTTC; cdr3_aa: CASSLQRQETQYF
j_call: TRBJ2-3; d_call: TRBD1; clone_size: NA; v_call: TRBV28; cdr3_length: 15; cdr3_nt: TGTGCCAGCCGGGACAGGTCCATCTTCACAGATACGCAGTATTTT; cdr3_aa: CASRDRSIFTDTQYF
j_call: TRBJ2-1; d_call: NA; clone_size: NA; v_call: TRBV25-1; cdr3_length: 13; cdr3_nt: TGTGCCACCACAGAACCCTTCGGTGGTGAGCAGTTCTTC; cdr3_aa: CATTEPFGGEQFF
j_call: TRBJ2-2; d_call: TRBD1; clone_size: few; v_call: TRBV7-3; cdr3_length: 16; cdr3_nt: TGTGCCAGCAGCGGAAACAGGGGGCCGAACACCGGGGAGCTGTTTTTT; cdr3_aa: CASSGNRGPNTGELFF
j_call: TRBJ1-4; d_call: NA; clone_size: few; v_call: TRBV7-2; cdr3_length: 14; cdr3_nt: TGTGCCAGCAGCTTTTCCGGGGCTAATGAAAAACTGTTTTTT; cdr3_aa: CASSFSGANEKLFF
j_call: TRBJ2-5; d_call: NA; clone_size: NA; v_call: TRBV29-1; cdr3_length: 11; cdr3_nt: TGCAGCGTTGGAGGATCAGAGACCCAGTACTTC; cdr3_aa: CSVGGSETQYF
j_call: TRBJ2-5; d_call: NA; clone_size: NA; v_call: TRBV6-5; cdr3_length: 14; cdr3_nt: TGTGCCAGCAGCCCAAACTTGGGGCGGGAGACCCAGTACTTC; cdr3_aa: CASSPNLGRETQYF
j_call: TRBJ2-7; d_call: TRBD2; clone_size: few; v_call: TRBV6-1; cdr3_length: 16; cdr3_nt: TGTGCCATCAGTGACACTAGCGGGAGTAGGTCCTACGAGCAGTACTTC; cdr3_aa: CAISDTSGSRSYEQYF
j_call: TRBJ2-2; d_call: NA; clone_size: NA; v_call: TRBV29-1; cdr3_length: 13; cdr3_nt: TGCAGCGTCGCCTTGGCCCCACCCGGGGAGCTGTTTTTT; cdr3_aa: CSVALAPPGELFF
j_call: TRBJ2-5; d_call: TRBD1; clone_size: few; v_call: TRBV7-2; cdr3_length: 15; cdr3_nt: TGTGCCAGCAGCTTTAACAGGGGACCCTTAGAGACCCAGTACTTC; cdr3_aa: CASSFNRGPLETQYF
j_call: TRBJ2-7; d_call: TRBD2; clone_size: NA; v_call: TRBV5-4; cdr3_length: 18; cdr3_nt: TGTGCCAGCAGCTCCGGGACTAGCGGGAGGAGTGGCTCCTACGAGCAGTACTTC; cdr3_aa: CASSSGTSGRSGSYEQYF
j_call: TRBJ2-5; d_call: NA; clone_size: NA; v_call: TRBV5-6; cdr3_length: 14; cdr3_nt: TGTGCCAGCAGCTTGGACTGGGGGAGGGAGACCCAGTACTTC; cdr3_aa: CASSLDWGRETQYF
j_call: TRBJ2-7; d_call: TRBD2; clone_size: NA; v_call: TRBV19; cdr3_length: 14; cdr3_nt: TGTGCCAGTAGGGTAAGCGGGAGGAGCTACGAGCAGTACTTC; cdr3_aa: CASRVSGRSYEQYF
j_call: TRBJ2-3; d_call: NA; clone_size: few; v_call: TRBV14; cdr3_length: 14; cdr3_nt: TGTGCCAGCAGCCAAGGCTCAGGGACGGATACGCAGTATTTT; cdr3_aa: CASSQGSGTDTQYF
j_call: TRBJ2-7; d_call: TRBD2; clone_size: NA; v_call: TRBV7-9; cdr3_length: 16; cdr3_nt: TGTGCCAGCAGCCCCGGAGCGGGGAGCAGCTCCTACGAGCAGTACTTC; cdr3_aa: CASSPGAGSSSYEQYF
j_call: TRBJ2-1; d_call: TRBD2; clone_size: few; v_call: TRBV7-3; cdr3_length: 15; cdr3_nt: TGTGCCAGCAGCCTCGGGACTAGCGGGAGAGATGAGCAGTTCTTC; cdr3_aa: CASSLGTSGRDEQFF
j_call: TRBJ2-3; d_call: TRBD2; clone_size: NA; v_call: TRBV4-2; cdr3_length: 16; cdr3_nt: TGTGCCAGCAGCCAAGATTCTGGTAGCGGGAGTGATACGCAGTATTTT; cdr3_aa: CASSQDSGSGSDTQYF
j_call: TRBJ2-3; d_call: TRBD2; clone_size: few; v_call: TRBV7-9; cdr3_length: 18; cdr3_nt: TGTGCCAGCAGCCGACCACGTAATAGCGGGAGGGGGACAAGTACGCAGTATTTT; cdr3_aa: CASSRPRNSGRGTSTQYF
j_call: TRBJ2-1; d_call: NA; clone_size: few; v_call: TRBV9; cdr3_length: 12; cdr3_nt: TGTGCCAGCAGCCCCCGAACGGATGAGCAGTTCTTC; cdr3_aa: CASSPRTDEQFF
j_call: TRBJ2-7; d_call: TRBD2; clone_size: NA; v_call: TRBV5-4; cdr3_length: 15; cdr3_nt: TGTGCCAGCAGCTCCGGACTAGCGGGACAGTACGAGCAGTACTTC; cdr3_aa: CASSSGLAGQYEQYF
j_call: TRBJ2-5; d_call: NA; clone_size: NA; v_call: TRBV7-9; cdr3_length: 11; cdr3_nt: TGTGCCAGCAGCCGTGGAGAGACCCAGTACTTC; cdr3_aa: CASSRGETQYF
j_call: TRBJ2-3; d_call: NA; clone_size: NA; v_call: TRBV7-2; cdr3_length: 16; cdr3_nt: TGTGCCAGCAGCTTTGGGAACACCGCTAGCACAGATACGCAGTATTTT; cdr3_aa: CASSFGNTASTDTQYF
j_call: TRBJ2-5; d_call: NA; clone_size: NA; v_call: TRBV29-1; cdr3_length: 11; cdr3_nt: TGCAGCTCCCTGTCGGGGAAGACCCAGTACTTC; cdr3_aa: CSSLSGKTQYF
j_call: TRBJ1-5; d_call: NA; clone_size: NA; v_call: TRBV7-9; cdr3_length: 13; cdr3_nt: TGTGCCAGCAGCTATAGGGGGGATCAGCCCCAGCATTTT; cdr3_aa: CASSYRGDQPQHF
j_call: TRBJ2-1; d_call: NA; clone_size: few; v_call: TRBV11-2; cdr3_length: 15; cdr3_nt: TGTGCCAGCAGCTCCTGGACAGCCTCCTACAATGAGCAGTTCTTC; cdr3_aa: CASSSWTASYNEQFF
j_call: TRBJ2-1; d_call: TRBD2; clone_size: NA; v_call: TRBV4-3; cdr3_length: 18; cdr3_nt: TGCGCCAGCAGCCAAGTGGGTCTAGCGGGGGGACATTACAATGAGCAGTTCTTC; cdr3_aa: CASSQVGLAGGHYNEQFF
j_call: TRBJ2-7; d_call: TRBD1; clone_size: NA; v_call: TRBV4-3; cdr3_length: 16; cdr3_nt: TGCGCCAGCAGCCAAGTGTGGGGACAGTCAAACTACGAGCAGTACTTC; cdr3_aa: CASSQVWGQSNYEQYF
j_call: TRBJ2-2; d_call: NA; clone_size: NA; v_call: TRBV7-2; cdr3_length: 15; cdr3_nt: TGTGCCAGCAGCTTAATCGGGATTCTGGCCGGGGAGCTGTTTTTT; cdr3_aa: CASSLIGILAGELFF
j_call: TRBJ2-6; d_call: NA; clone_size: few; v_call: TRBV18; cdr3_length: 15; cdr3_nt: TGTGCCAGCTCACCAGGGGTCCCTGGGGCCAACGTCCTGACTTTC; cdr3_aa: CASSPGVPGANVLTF